This T cell receptor beta chain was sequenced during a study of shared clonotypes between healthy human individuals. The germline V gene has CDR1 SGHTA and CDR2 FQGNSA. This CDR3 contains 14 residues. Trimming removed 3 bases at V and 6 bases at J, with 11 bases between. Libraries were prepared by immunoSEQ multiplex PCR; TCRdb keeps only in-frame clonotypes and omits some of them. Of millions of clones listed, just over 90% are singletons. Sequencing input: naive CD4+ T cells from PBMCs. The subset here: CD45RA+ positively selected. This clonotype originated in a man between 18 and 35 years old in good health. Some clones in this sample may be carry-over from other donors' samples. The rearrangement joins TRBV7-2 to TRBJ2-2; D is possibly TRBD2 (5 bases). This CDR3 is CASSFTSSAGELFF. DNA for the CDR3: TGTGCCAGCAGCTTCACCAGTAGCGCCGGGGAGCTGTTTTTT.